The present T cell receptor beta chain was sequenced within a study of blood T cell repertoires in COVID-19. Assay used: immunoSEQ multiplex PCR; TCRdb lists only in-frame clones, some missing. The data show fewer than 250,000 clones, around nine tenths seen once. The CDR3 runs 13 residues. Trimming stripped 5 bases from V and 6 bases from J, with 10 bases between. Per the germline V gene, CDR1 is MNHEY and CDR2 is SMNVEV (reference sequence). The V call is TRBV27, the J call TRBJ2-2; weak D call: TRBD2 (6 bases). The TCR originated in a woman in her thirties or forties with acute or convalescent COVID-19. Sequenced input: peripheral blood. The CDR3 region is CASSPSGAGELFF. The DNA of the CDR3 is TGTGCCAGCAGTCCATCGGGGGCCGGGGAGCTGTTTTTT.